The 32 T cell receptor beta chains below come from one sample, sequenced in a study of T cell responses to AZD1222 COVID-19 vaccine. Sequencing was performed with immunoSEQ multiplex PCR; in TCRdb, only in-frame clones are kept and a portion is missing. The table has about 120,000 clones, roughly 89% seen once. Sequencing used peripheral blood, obtained on day 0 of AZD1222 vaccination. Receptors originate from an adult in good health.

The V gene is TRBV19, the J gene TRBJ1-2, with D perhaps TRBD1 (5 bases). The germline V gene has CDR1 LNHDA and CDR2 SQIVND (reference sequence). This CDR3 contains 11 residues. The V gene lost 10 bases and the J gene lost 4 bases, with 10 bases spanning the gap. This CDR3 is CATTQGYGYTF. CDR3 bases: TGTGCCACCACGCAGGGCTATGGCTACACCTTC.

This clone came up once. The CDR3 DNA reads as TGCGCCAGCAGTGAGATTCTAGCGGGAGGCCCCGGGGAGCTGTTTTTT. Its translation: CASSEILAGGPGELFF. V gene TRBV10-2 combines with J gene TRBJ2-2; 11 bases agree with TRBD2. With V trimmed by 2 bases and J by 6 bases, 5 bases remained unmatched. CDR3 length: 16 residues. CDR1 is WSHSY and CDR2 is SAAADI in the germline V gene.

The chain has TRBV30 and TRBJ1-2, with D uncertain. V lost 2 bases and J 4 bases, leaving 8 bases between the germline ends. Germline V gene data show CDR1 as GTSNPN and CDR2 as SVGIG (reference sequence). This CDR3 contains 12 residues. The CDR3 loop reads CAWSPGLYGYTF. CDR3 DNA sequence: TGTGCCTGGAGTCCAGGTCTCTATGGCTACACCTTC.

The rearrangement joins TRBV12-5 to TRBJ1-4, with D possibly being TRBD1 (5 bases). CDR3 length equals 16 residues. V lost 0 bases to trimming and J lost 5 bases, with 13 bases between them. CDR1 LGHNT and CDR2 FRNRAP come from the germline V gene. CDR3: CASGLVMWGENEKLFF. CDR3 nucleotide sequence: TGTGCTAGTGGTTTGGTAATGTGGGGGGAGAATGAAAAACTGTTTTTT. Full variable domain (remainder filled in from reference TRBV12-5 and TRBJ1-4): DARVTQTPRHKVTEMGQEVTMRCQPILGHNTVFWYRQTMMQGLELLAYFRNRAPLDDSGMPKDRFSAEMPDATLATLKIQPSEPRDSAVYFCASGLVMWGENEKLFFGSGTQLSVL.

J is TRBJ2-3 and V is TRBV10-1, with 8 bases identical to TRBD1. V was pared by 0 bases and J by 3 bases, with 5 bases of the junction left unmatched. Per germline, CDR1 WNHNN and CDR2 SYGVQD (reference sequence). This CDR3 is 16 amino acids long. The CDR3 sequence: CASSESQTGGTDTQYF. In nucleotides, the CDR3 is TGCGCCAGCAGTGAGTCTCAAACAGGGGGTACAGATACGCAGTATTTT.

A few counts support this clone. The J gene is TRBJ1-1, the V gene TRBV4-1, with 9 bases fitting TRBD1. The CDR3 length is 18 residues. Germline V gene data show CDR1 as MGHRA and CDR2 as YSYEKL. V lost 1 base to trimming and J lost 4 bases; unmatched junction nucleotides: 13. CDR3 sequence reads: CASSQAGQGRFLGTEAFF. The CDR3 coding sequence is TGCGCCAGCAGCCAAGCGGGACAGGGCCGTTTTCTGGGCACTGAAGCTTTCTTT.

This clone appeared once. This sequence joins TRBV9 and TRBJ1-1, with 9 bases that match TRBD1. Germline V lookup: CDR1 SGDLS, CDR2 YYNGEE. CDR3 length equals 13 residues. After removal of 0 bases from V and 7 bases from J, the junction contained 1 base not matched to a gene. The CDR3 DNA follows: TGTGCCAGCAGCGTAGGACAGGGGGGTGAAGCTTTCTTT. Its translation: CASSVGQGGEAFF.

The chain joins TRBV6-4 to TRBJ1-2; 8 bases are shared with TRBD1. Germline assignment: CDR1 MRHNA and CDR2 SNTAGT. This CDR3 comprises 14 residues. Losses at the gene ends were 6 bases for V and 8 bases for J; bases not matched to a gene: 11. CDR3 residues: CASRPQGEFGGYTF. The CDR3 coding sequence is TGTGCCAGCAGACCACAGGGGGAATTTGGAGGCTACACCTTC.

The V gene is TRBV19, the J gene TRBJ2-5; tentatively, D is TRBD1 (5 bases). V dropped 1 base and J dropped 5 bases, with 14 bases sitting between them. Per germline, CDR1 LNHDA and CDR2 SQIVND (reference sequence). The CDR3 extends over 15 amino acids. The CDR3 sequence is CASSIGQTLEETQYF. The CDR3 region has the DNA TGTGCCAGTAGTATAGGACAGACTCTAGAGGAGACCCAGTACTTC. Variable domain in full (rest from reference TRBV19 and TRBJ2-5): DGGITQSPKYLFRKEGQNVTLSCEQNLNHDAMYWYRQDPGQGLRLIYYSQIVNDFQKGDIAEGYSVSREKKESFPLTVTSAQKNPTAFYLCASSIGQTLEETQYFGPGTRLLVL.

The rearrangement joins TRBV9 to TRBJ2-7; 8 nucleotides match TRBD2. The V segment lost 4 bases and the J segment 9 bases; nucleotides outside the gene matches: 18. CDR1 is SGDLS and CDR2 is YYNGEE in the germline V gene. This CDR3 comprises 16 residues. In DNA form, the CDR3 reads TGTGCCAGCAGCACAGGAGGTGGTGGACTAGCTGGTACGCAGTACTTC. Protein: CASSTGGGGLAGTQYF.

J is TRBJ1-2 and V is TRBV6-5, with D maybe TRBD1 (5 bases). The CDR3 runs to 14 residues. Looked up from germline, CDR1 is MNHEY and CDR2 is SVGAGI. Trimming shortened V by 6 bases and J by 7 bases, and 18 bases separated the two germline ends. The DNA of the CDR3 is TGTGCCAGCAGGTCCGATCAGGGTCTGGGTGGCTACACCTTC. This codes for CASRSDQGLGGYTF.

V gene TRBV20-1 combines with J gene TRBJ1-1; D call uncertain. Germline V gene sequence: CDR1 DFQATT, CDR2 SNEGSKA (reference sequence). The CDR3 length is 11 residues. CDR3 nucleotides: TGCAGCCTGGTGGGGAACACTGAAGCTTTCTTT. It codes for CSLVGNTEAFF.

The chain uses TRBV12-3 or TRBV12-4 and TRBJ2-7; D is uncertain. V was pared by 6 bases and J by 3 bases, with 12 bases between. This CDR3 comprises 13 residues. CDR3 DNA: TGTGCCAGCAGCCCCTTGCTGGGCTACGAGCAGTACTTC. It yields the protein CASSPLLGYEQYF.

V and J are TRBV3-1 (or the pseudogene TRBV3-2) and TRBJ1-1; D remains ambiguous. The CDR3 length is 13 residues. CDR1 and CDR2 (germline): LGHDT, YNNKEL (reference sequence). V lost 4 bases, J lost 1 base, and 7 bases lay in between. CDR3 sequence reads: CASSPGKNTEAFF. In nucleotides, the CDR3 is TGTGCCAGCAGCCCGGGCAAGAACACTGAAGCTTTCTTT.

This chain links TRBV10-2 with TRBJ1-6; the match to TRBD1 covers 8 bases. Germline values: CDR1 WSHSY, CDR2 SAAADI. CDR3 size: 15 residues. The V gene end was trimmed by 8 bases and the J gene end by 5 bases; junction bases not matched to a gene: 8. The CDR3 protein is CASGDRQADNSPLHF. CDR3 nucleotide sequence: TGCGCCAGCGGGGACAGGCAAGCCGATAATTCACCCCTCCACTTT.

The count of this clone is one. V and J are TRBV28 and TRBJ1-2; 7 bases are shared with TRBD1. CDR3 length: 16 amino acids. Germline CDR1 reads MDHEN; CDR2 reads SYDVKM. After removal of 6 bases from V and 2 bases from J, the junction contained 12 bases not matched to a gene. CDR3 in amino acids: CASSPQGVWQNYGYTF. The CDR3 nucleotides are TGTGCCAGCAGCCCCCAGGGGGTATGGCAGAACTATGGCTACACCTTC.

The chain couples TRBV6-5 to TRBJ1-1; possibly TRBD1 for D (6 bases). The CDR3 runs to 15 residues. V was trimmed by 6 bases and J by 0 bases, leaving 14 bases between them. Germline V gives CDR1 MNHEY, CDR2 SVGAGI. The CDR3 bases are TGTGCCAGCAGGAGGTGGGGGCTCATGAACACTGAAGCTTTCTTT. Protein: CASRRWGLMNTEAFF.

V and J are TRBV3-1 (or the pseudogene TRBV3-2) and TRBJ1-5; weak D call: TRBD1 (6 bases). Germline CDR1 LGHDT, CDR2 YNNKEL (reference sequence). There are 15 residues in the CDR3. Deletions cut 4 bases from V and 7 bases from J, with 17 bases between. CDR3 residues: CASSLDTGAGQPQHF. CDR3 nucleotides: TGTGCCAGCAGCCTAGATACGGGGGCAGGACAGCCCCAGCATTTT.

The V call is TRBV4-1, the J call TRBJ2-5; D ambiguous. The germline V gene encodes CDR1 MGHRA and CDR2 YSYEKL. Trimming stripped 1 base from V and 2 bases from J, with 11 bases between. The CDR3 has 15 amino acids. The CDR3 sequence: CASSQVQEIQETQYF. In nucleotides, the CDR3 is TGCGCCAGCAGCCAAGTTCAAGAGATACAAGAGACCCAGTACTTC.

The chain links TRBV7-9 to TRBJ2-7, with a tentative D call TRBD1 (6 bases). Germline V CDR1 and CDR2: SEHNR, FQNEAQ (reference sequence). The CDR3 is 13 residues long. V gave up 5 bases and J gave up 7 bases, with 15 bases separating them. In DNA, the CDR3 is TGTGCCAGCAGCCGACAGGTCCGAGGGGAGCAGTACTTC. Its translation is CASSRQVRGEQYF.

The V call is TRBV18, the J call TRBJ2-3; D not certain. This CDR3 comprises 16 residues. Trimming took 3 bases from V and 0 from J, leaving 13 bases between them. The germline CDR1 and CDR2 sequences are KGHSH and LQKENI. CDR3 sequence reads: CASSPFNPSSTDTQYF. The CDR3 DNA is TGTGCCAGCTCACCGTTCAACCCATCTAGCACAGATACGCAGTATTTT.

This clone was counted a single time. J is TRBJ1-1 and V is TRBV25-1; a weak D match, TRBD1 (5 bases). V was pared by 6 bases and J by 1 base, with 18 bases between. Germline V gene lookup returns CDR1 MGHDK and CDR2 SYGVNS. The CDR3 sequence is 16 residues long. This CDR3 is CASSVGRGHRNTEAFF. DNA for the CDR3: TGTGCCAGCAGCGTGGGACGTGGACATCGGAACACTGAAGCTTTCTTT.

The chain has TRBV3-1 (or the pseudogene TRBV3-2) and TRBJ2-5; tentative D call: TRBD2 (7 bases). Germline V gene sequence: CDR1 LGHDT, CDR2 YNNKEL (reference sequence). V dropped 6 bases and J dropped 7 bases, with 21 bases sitting between them. This CDR3 spans 15 amino acids. This chain's CDR3 is CASSYGTGEGGTQYF. The CDR3 coding sequence is TGTGCCAGCAGTTACGGAACCGGGGAGGGGGGGACCCAGTACTTC.

A note on this clone: Additional DNA sequences in this sample encode the identical CDR3. The V gene is TRBV5-4, the J gene TRBJ2-5, with unresolved D. This CDR3 contains 12 residues. Trimming cost V 2 bases and J 3 bases, with 5 bases left between them. Germline V gene lookup returns CDR1 SGHNT and CDR2 YYREEE (reference sequence). CDR3 sequence: CASSLPKETQYF. CDR3 DNA sequence: TGTGCCAGCAGCTTACCAAAAGAGACCCAGTACTTC.

Comments on this clone: One junction end does not reproduce the germline sequence, and a read error may be involved. The DNA for the CDR3 is TGCGCCAGCAGCCAATACAATCAGCCCCAGCATTTT. Translated, it gives CASSQYNQPQHF. The chain employs TRBV23-1 and TRBJ1-5, with no clear D. TRBV23-1 is given ORF status, its function remaining uncertain. CDR3 length equals 12 residues.

The rearrangement joins TRBV6-5 to TRBJ2-5; 8 bases agree with TRBD1. Germline loops: CDR1 MNHEY, CDR2 SVGAGI. V lost 7 bases to trimming and J lost 5 bases; unmatched junction nucleotides: 12. This CDR3 is 15 amino acids long. The CDR3 spells CASNNDRGSWETQYF. CDR3 coding DNA: TGTGCCAGCAATAATGACAGGGGTTCGTGGGAGACCCAGTACTTC.

CDR3 in DNA: TGTGCCACACCGAGGACAGGGGGTCGCACAGATACGCAGTATTTT. Translation gives CATPRTGGRTDTQYF. The rearrangement links TRBV2 to TRBJ2-3; 10 positions match TRBD1. After removal of 10 bases from V and 1 base from J, the junction contained 8 bases not matched to a gene. There are 15 residues in the CDR3. Germline V gene sequence: CDR1 SNHLY, CDR2 FYNNEI.

In this sample, this clone turned up a few times. V usage is TRBV3-1 (or the pseudogene TRBV3-2) and J usage is TRBJ2-7, with unresolved D. In germline, CDR1 is LGHDT, CDR2 YNNKEL (reference sequence). Trimming took off 1 base at V and 2 bases at J, with 9 bases between the two ends. The CDR3 extends over 14 amino acids. The DNA of the CDR3 is TGTGCCAGCAGCCAAGGGTACAGACCCTACGAGCAGTACTTC. Translating gives CASSQGYRPYEQYF.

The chain is built from TRBV9 and TRBJ2-7, with 12 bases matching TRBD1. Trimming took 3 bases from V and 6 from J; bases not matched to a gene: 7. Germline CDR1 reads SGDLS; CDR2 reads YYNGEE. The CDR3 contains 15 residues. Written as DNA, the CDR3 is TGTGCCAGCAGCGCGACCGGGACAGGGGGCGGCGAGCAGTACTTC. This sequence encodes CASSATGTGGGEQYF.

The V call is TRBV11-2, the J call TRBJ2-1, with unresolved D. CDR1 is SGHAT and CDR2 is FQNNGV in the germline V gene. V was trimmed by 0 bases and J by 9 bases, leaving 9 bases between them. The CDR3 spans 13 residues. In DNA form, the CDR3 reads TGTGCCAGCAGCTTAGAGCAGCCCTTTGAGCAGTTCTTC. It encodes CASSLEQPFEQFF.

The chain employs TRBV30 and TRBJ1-1, with 8 positions matching TRBD1. The CDR3 consists of 15 residues. Germline V gene data show CDR1 as GTSNPN and CDR2 as SVGIG (reference sequence). V lost 3 bases, J lost 5 bases, and 11 bases stayed unmatched. As DNA, the CDR3 is TGTGCCTGGAGCGCCCGCCGCAGGGGGCTGACTGAAGCTTTCTTT. As protein: CAWSARRRGLTEAFF.

Here the CDR3 reads CASSRNDRDLWGYTF. The CDR3 DNA reads TGTGCCAGTAGTCGAAACGACAGGGACCTTTGGGGCTACACCTTC. The V and J genes are TRBV19 and TRBJ1-2; 7 nucleotides align to TRBD1. The CDR3 covers 15 residues. Germline CDR1 and CDR2: LNHDA and SQIVND (reference sequence). J lost 8 bases, V lost 5 bases, and 14 bases had no gene match.